This T cell receptor (beta chain) was captured in a study of prognosis after radiotherapy for stage I lung cancer. As for the study in general: The study included 13 to 15 patients with newly diagnosed primary stage I lung tumors and about 5 with oligometastatic NSCLC after surgical resection of the primary tumor. Every lung cancer patient of the non-small cell type was deemed medically inoperable. The tumors were adenocarcinoma in about twelve patients (squamous cell carcinoma in six or seven). Delivery of radiotherapy was by SBRT in 3 to 5 fractions at a biologically effective dose of at least 100 Gy.

There are a few counts of this clonotype. Genomic DNA provided the template from which TCR beta CDR3 was amplified by two-round multiplex PCR. It was primers specific to each TRBV and TRBJ gene that first-round PCR used. Via MiXCR, TCRdb re-called the multiplex PCR reads, giving one row per CDR3 protein. The data hold around 59,000 distinct CDR3 sequences, with less than 30% observed a single time. The TCR originated in a donor over 45 with non-small cell lung cancer. The material sequenced was PBMCs, taken before or after stereotactic body radiation therapy (not recorded which).

Written as DNA, the CDR3 is TGTGCCAGCTCACCACTGAGGTCAAGCGGGGAGACCTACGAGCAGTACTTC. This sequence encodes CASSPLRSSGETYEQYF. The V and J genes are TRBV18 and TRBJ2-7; 7 bases are a match to TRBD2. With 1 base clipped from V and 2 bases from J, the junction kept 11 bases outside the gene matches. Germline assignment: CDR1 KGHSH and CDR2 LQKENI. This CDR3 has 17 amino acids.